This TCR beta chain stems from a study of cytomegalovirus exposure and HLA in healthy donors. Overall study context: The same platform was used for the approximately 120 validation repertoires as for the approximately 720 first-cohort repertoires, as reported in a later analysis. Study observations and caveats: TCR beta chains numbering some 160 were designated cytomegalovirus-associated. Among TCR sequences, most were rare, though some public TCRs appeared in many donors.

This CDR3 is 12 amino acids long. V lost 8 bases, J lost 3 bases, and 1 base stayed unmatched. Germline V CDR1 and CDR2: MNHNS, SASEGT. Clones were sequenced by immunoSEQ multiplex PCR, and TCRdb holds only the in-frame ones, with some missing. This sample has more than 110,000 clones, with over 90% found just once. Details on this clone: Its antigen is still unknown.

The chain couples TRBV6-1 to TRBJ2-7, with TRBD1 identical over 10 bases. The sample consisted of PBMCs. This TCR came from a man younger than 35 in good health and CMV-seropositive. The CDR3 region is CASGDRGYEQYF. The CDR3 DNA is TGTGCCAGCGGGGACAGGGGCTACGAGCAGTACTTC.